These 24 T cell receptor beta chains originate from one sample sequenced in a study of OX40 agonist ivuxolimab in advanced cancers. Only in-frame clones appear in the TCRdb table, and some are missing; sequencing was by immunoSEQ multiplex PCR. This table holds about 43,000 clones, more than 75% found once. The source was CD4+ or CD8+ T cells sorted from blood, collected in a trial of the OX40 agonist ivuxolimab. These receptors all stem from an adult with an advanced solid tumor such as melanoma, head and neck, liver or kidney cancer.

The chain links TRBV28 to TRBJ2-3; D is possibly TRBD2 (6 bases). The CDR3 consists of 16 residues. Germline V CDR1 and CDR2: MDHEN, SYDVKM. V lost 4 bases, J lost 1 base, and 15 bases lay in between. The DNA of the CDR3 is TGTGCCAGCAGTTGGGTCGGGAGTTGGGGCACAGATACGCAGTATTTT. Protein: CASSWVGSWGTDTQYF. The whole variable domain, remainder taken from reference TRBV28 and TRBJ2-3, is DVKVTQSSRYLVKRTGEKVFLECVQDMDHENMFWYRQDPGLGLRLIYFSYDVKMKEKGDIPEGYSVSREKKERFSLILESASTNQTSMYLCASSWVGSWGTDTQYFGPGTRLTVL.

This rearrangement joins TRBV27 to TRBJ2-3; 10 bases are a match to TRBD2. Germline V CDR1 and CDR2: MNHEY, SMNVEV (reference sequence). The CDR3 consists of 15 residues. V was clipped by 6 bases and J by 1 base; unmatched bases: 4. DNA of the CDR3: TGTGCCAGCAGAAAGACTAGCGGGCGCACAGATACGCAGTATTTT. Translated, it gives CASRKTSGRTDTQYF.

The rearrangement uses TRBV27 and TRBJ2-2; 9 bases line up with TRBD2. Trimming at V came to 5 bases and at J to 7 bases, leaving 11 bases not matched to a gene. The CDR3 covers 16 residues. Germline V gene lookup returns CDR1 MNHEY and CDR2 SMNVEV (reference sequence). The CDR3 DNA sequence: TGTGCCAGCAGTACATCGCCGGGACTAGCAGGCGGGGAGCTGTTTTTT. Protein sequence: CASSTSPGLAGGELFF.

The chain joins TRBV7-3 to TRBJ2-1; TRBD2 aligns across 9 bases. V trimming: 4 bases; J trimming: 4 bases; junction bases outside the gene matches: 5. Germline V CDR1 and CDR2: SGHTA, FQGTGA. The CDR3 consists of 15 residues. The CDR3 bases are TGTGCCAGCAGCTCTGGACTAGCGAATTACAATGAGCAGTTCTTC. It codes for CASSSGLANYNEQFF.

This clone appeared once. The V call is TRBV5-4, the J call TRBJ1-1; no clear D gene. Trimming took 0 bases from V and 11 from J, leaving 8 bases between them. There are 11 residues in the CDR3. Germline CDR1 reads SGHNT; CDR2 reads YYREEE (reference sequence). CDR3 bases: TGTGCCAGCAGCTTGGGGGGAATGGCTTTCTTT. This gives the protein CASSLGGMAFF.

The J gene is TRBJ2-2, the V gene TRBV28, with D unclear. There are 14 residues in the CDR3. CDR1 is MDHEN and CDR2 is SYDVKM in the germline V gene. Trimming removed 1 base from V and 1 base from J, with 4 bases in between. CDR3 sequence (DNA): TGTGCCAGCAGTTTATACAGGAACACCGGGGAGCTGTTTTTT. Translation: CASSLYRNTGELFF.

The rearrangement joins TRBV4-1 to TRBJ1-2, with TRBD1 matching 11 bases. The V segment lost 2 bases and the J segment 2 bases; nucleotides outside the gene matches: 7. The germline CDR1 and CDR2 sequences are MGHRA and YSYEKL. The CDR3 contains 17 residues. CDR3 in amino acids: CASSQFPGTGGNYGYTF. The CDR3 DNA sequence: TGCGCCAGCAGCCAATTCCCGGGGACAGGGGGGAACTATGGCTACACCTTC.

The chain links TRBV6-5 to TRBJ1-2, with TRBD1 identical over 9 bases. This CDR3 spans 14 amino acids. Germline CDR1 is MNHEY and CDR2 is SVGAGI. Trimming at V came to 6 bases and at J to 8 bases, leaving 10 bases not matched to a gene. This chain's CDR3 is CASRFTGGASGYTF. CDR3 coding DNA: TGTGCCAGCAGGTTTACAGGGGGCGCTTCGGGCTACACCTTC.

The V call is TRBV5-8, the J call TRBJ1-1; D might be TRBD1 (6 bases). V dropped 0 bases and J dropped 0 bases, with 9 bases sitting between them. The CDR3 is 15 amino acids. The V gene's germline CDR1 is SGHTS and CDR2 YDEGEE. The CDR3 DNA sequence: TGTGCCAGCAGCTTGGCCGGGACACTGAACACTGAAGCTTTCTTT. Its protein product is CASSLAGTLNTEAFF.

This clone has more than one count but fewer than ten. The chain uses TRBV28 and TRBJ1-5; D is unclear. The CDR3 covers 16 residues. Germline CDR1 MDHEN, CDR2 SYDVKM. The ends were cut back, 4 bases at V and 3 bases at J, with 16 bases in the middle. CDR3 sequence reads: CASSSYYTEVNQPQHF. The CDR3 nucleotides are TGTGCCAGCAGTTCCTACTATACCGAAGTCAATCAGCCCCAGCATTTT.

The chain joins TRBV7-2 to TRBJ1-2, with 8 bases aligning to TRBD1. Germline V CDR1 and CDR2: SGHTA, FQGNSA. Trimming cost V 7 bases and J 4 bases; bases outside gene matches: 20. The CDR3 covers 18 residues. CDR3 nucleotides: TGTGCCAGCACCTCTCCGGTGACAGGGGCCGTATGGAGCTATGGCTACACCTTC. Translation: CASTSPVTGAVWSYGYTF. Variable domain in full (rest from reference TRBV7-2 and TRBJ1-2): GAGVSQSPSNKVTEKGKDVELRCDPISGHTALYWYRQSLGQGLEFLIYFQGNSAPDKSGLPSDRFSAERTGGSVSTLTIQRTQQEDSAVYLCASTSPVTGAVWSYGYTFGSGTRLTVV.

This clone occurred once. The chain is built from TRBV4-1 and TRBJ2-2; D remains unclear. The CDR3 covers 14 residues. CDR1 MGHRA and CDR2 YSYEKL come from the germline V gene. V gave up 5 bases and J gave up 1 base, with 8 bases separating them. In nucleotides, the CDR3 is TGCGCCAGCAGCTTGGTTGGGAACACCGGGGAGCTGTTTTTT. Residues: CASSLVGNTGELFF.

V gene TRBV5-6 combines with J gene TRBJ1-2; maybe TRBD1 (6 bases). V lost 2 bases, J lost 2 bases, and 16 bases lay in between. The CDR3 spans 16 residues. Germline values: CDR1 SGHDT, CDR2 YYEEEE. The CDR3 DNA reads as TGTGCCAGCAGCTTCGTACGAAGGACAGCGAACTATGGCTACACCTTC. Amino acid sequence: CASSFVRRTANYGYTF.

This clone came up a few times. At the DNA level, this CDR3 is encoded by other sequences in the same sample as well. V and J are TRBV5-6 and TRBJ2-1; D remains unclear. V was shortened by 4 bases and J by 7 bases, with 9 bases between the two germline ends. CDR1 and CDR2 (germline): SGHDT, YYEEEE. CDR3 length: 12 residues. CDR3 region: CASSLLENEQFF. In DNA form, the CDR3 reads TGTGCCAGCAGCCTTCTGGAAAATGAGCAGTTCTTC.

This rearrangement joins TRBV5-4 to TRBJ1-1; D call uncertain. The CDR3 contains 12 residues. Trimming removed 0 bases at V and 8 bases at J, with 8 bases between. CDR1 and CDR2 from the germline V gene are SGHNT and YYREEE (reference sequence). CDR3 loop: CASSLGIAEAFF. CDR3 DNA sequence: TGTGCCAGCAGCTTGGGGATTGCAGAAGCTTTCTTT.

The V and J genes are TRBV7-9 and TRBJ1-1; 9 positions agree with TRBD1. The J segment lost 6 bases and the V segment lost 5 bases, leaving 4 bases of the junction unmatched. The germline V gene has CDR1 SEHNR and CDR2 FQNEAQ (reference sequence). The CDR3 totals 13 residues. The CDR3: CASSQQGAPEAFF. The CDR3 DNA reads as TGTGCCAGCAGCCAACAGGGGGCCCCTGAAGCTTTCTTT.

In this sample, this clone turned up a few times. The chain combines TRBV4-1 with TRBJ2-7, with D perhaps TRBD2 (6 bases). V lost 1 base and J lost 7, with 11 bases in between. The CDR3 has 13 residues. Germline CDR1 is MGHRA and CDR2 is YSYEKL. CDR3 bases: TGCGCCAGCAGCCAAGTCATGGAGGGAGAGCAGTACTTC. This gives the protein CASSQVMEGEQYF.

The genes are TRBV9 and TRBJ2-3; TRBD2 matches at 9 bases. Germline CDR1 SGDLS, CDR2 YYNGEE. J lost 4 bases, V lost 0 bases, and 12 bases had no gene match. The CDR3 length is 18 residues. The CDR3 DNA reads TGTGCCAGCAGCGTAGGGCTAGCGGGACCAGAGGGCTCAGATACGCAGTATTTT. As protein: CASSVGLAGPEGSDTQYF.

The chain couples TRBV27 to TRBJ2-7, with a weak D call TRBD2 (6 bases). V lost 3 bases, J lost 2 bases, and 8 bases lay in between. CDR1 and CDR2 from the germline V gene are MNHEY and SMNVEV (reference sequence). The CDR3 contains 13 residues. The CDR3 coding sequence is TGTGCCAGCAGTTTCGGGAGCCCCTACGAGCAGTACTTC. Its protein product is CASSFGSPYEQYF.

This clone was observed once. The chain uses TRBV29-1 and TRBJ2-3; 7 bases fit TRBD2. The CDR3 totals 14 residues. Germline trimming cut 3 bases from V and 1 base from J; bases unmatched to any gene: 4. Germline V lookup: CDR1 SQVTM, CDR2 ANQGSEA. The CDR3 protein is CSVDSAGGTDTQYF. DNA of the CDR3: TGCAGCGTTGATTCCGCGGGGGGCACAGATACGCAGTATTTT.

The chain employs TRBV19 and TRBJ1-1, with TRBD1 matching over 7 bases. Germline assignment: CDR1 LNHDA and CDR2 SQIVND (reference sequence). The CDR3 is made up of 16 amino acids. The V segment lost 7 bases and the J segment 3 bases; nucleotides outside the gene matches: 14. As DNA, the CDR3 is TGTGCCAGTACGTTACAGGGGACACTTACGGACACTGAAGCTTTCTTT. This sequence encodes CASTLQGTLTDTEAFF.

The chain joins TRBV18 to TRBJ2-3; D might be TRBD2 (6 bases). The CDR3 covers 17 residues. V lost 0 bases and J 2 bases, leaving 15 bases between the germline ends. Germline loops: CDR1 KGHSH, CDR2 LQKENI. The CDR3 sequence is CASSPPDFLAHTDTQYF. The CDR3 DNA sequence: TGTGCCAGCTCACCACCGGATTTTCTAGCGCACACAGATACGCAGTATTTT.

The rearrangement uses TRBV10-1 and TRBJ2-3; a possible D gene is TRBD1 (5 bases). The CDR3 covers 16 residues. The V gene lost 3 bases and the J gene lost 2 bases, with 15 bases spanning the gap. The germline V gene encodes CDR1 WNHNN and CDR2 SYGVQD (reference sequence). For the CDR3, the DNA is TGCGCCAGCAGTGACAGGGTTAGTATGGACACAGATACGCAGTATTTT. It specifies CASSDRVSMDTDTQYF.

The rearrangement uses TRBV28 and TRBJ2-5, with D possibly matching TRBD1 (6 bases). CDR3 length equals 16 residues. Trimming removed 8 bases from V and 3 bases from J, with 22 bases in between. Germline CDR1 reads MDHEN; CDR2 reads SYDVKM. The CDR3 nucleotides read TGTGCCAGCGAACCGGGACACGGCCATTCCAAAGAGACCCAGTACTTC. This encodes CASEPGHGHSKETQYF.